A selection of T cell receptor beta chains follows, all from one sample in a study of blood T cell repertoires in COVID-19. Using immunoSEQ multiplex PCR, the repertoire was profiled, and TCRdb retains in-frame clones only, with some absent. The table shows fewer than 200,000 clones, with 75% to 95% occurring only once. What was sequenced was peripheral blood. The receptors shown here come from a man aged 50 to 59 with acute or convalescent COVID-19. CDR3s include the opening cysteine and the closing phenylalanine or tryptophan. Fields, in order: clone size, D gene, J gene, V gene, CDR3 DNA, CDR3 protein. A D gene is named only where the DNA matches it firmly. Only some rows state a clone size, as once, few, many or a class for expanded clones.

clone size: NA; D gene: NA; J gene: TRBJ1-2; V gene: TRBV18; CDR3 DNA: TGTGCCAGCTCACCAGGGGTGGACTTCTATGGCTACACCTTC; CDR3 protein: CASSPGVDFYGYTF
clone size: NA; D gene: TRBD2; J gene: TRBJ2-3; V gene: TRBV7-9; CDR3 DNA: TGTGCCAGCAGCTTAGTACCTAGCGGGGGGACGCAGTATTTT; CDR3 protein: CASSLVPSGGTQYF
clone size: NA; D gene: TRBD2; J gene: TRBJ2-1; V gene: TRBV24-1; CDR3 DNA: TGTGCCACCAGTGACCATAGCGGGATCTCCTACAATGAGCAGTTCTTC; CDR3 protein: CATSDHSGISYNEQFF
clone size: NA; D gene: NA; J gene: TRBJ2-3; V gene: TRBV9; CDR3 DNA: TGTGCCAGCAGCGTAGGTTCTAGCGCCCGCACAGATACGCAGTATTTT; CDR3 protein: CASSVGSSARTDTQYF
clone size: NA; D gene: TRBD2; J gene: TRBJ2-5; V gene: TRBV19; CDR3 DNA: TGTGCCAGTAGTAAGGCTAGCGGGAGACAAGAGACCCAGTACTTC; CDR3 protein: CASSKASGRQETQYF
clone size: NA; D gene: TRBD2; J gene: TRBJ2-7; V gene: TRBV14; CDR3 DNA: TGTGCCAGCAGCCTTCAGACTAGCGGCTACGAGCAGTACTTC; CDR3 protein: CASSLQTSGYEQYF
clone size: NA; D gene: TRBD2; J gene: TRBJ2-5; V gene: TRBV5-4; CDR3 DNA: TGTGCCAGCACCTTGCGGGGGGGCCTAGAGACCCAGTACTTC; CDR3 protein: CASTLRGGLETQYF
clone size: NA; D gene: NA; J gene: TRBJ1-4; V gene: TRBV4-3; CDR3 DNA: TGCGCCAGCAGCCAAGATTTTGGCCCAAATGAAAAACTGTTTTTT; CDR3 protein: CASSQDFGPNEKLFF
clone size: NA; D gene: TRBD1; J gene: TRBJ2-3; V gene: TRBV29-1; CDR3 DNA: TGCAGCCACAGACAGGGTCTTGGCACAGATACGCAGTATTTT; CDR3 protein: CSHRQGLGTDTQYF
clone size: NA; D gene: NA; J gene: TRBJ2-3; V gene: TRBV28; CDR3 DNA: TGTGCCAGCAGGTTAGGGTCCTTGAGGATAGATACGCAGTATTTT; CDR3 protein: CASRLGSLRIDTQYF
clone size: NA; D gene: NA; J gene: TRBJ1-4; V gene: TRBV2; CDR3 DNA: TGTGCCAGCAGTGAATCAGGGGTTAGTGAAAAACTGTTTTTT; CDR3 protein: CASSESGVSEKLFF
clone size: NA; D gene: TRBD2; J gene: TRBJ2-7; V gene: TRBV29-1; CDR3 DNA: TGCAGCGTGGGGACTAGCAGAACCTATTCAACCTACGAGCAGTACTTC; CDR3 protein: CSVGTSRTYSTYEQYF
clone size: NA; D gene: TRBD1; J gene: TRBJ1-1; V gene: TRBV20-1; CDR3 DNA: TGCAGTGGACAGGGCAATACTGAAGCTTTCTTT; CDR3 protein: CSGQGNTEAFF
clone size: NA; D gene: NA; J gene: TRBJ2-1; V gene: TRBV3-1/TRBV3-2; CDR3 DNA: TGTGCCAGCAGCTCCTCCGCCCGGGGGCAGTTCTTC; CDR3 protein: CASSSSARGQFF
clone size: NA; D gene: TRBD2; J gene: TRBJ2-1; V gene: TRBV29-1; CDR3 DNA: TGCAGCGTTTCCCGACTAGCGGGAGGGCCTTTGGCTGAGCAGTTCTTC; CDR3 protein: CSVSRLAGGPLAEQFF
clone size: few; D gene: TRBD1; J gene: TRBJ1-2; V gene: TRBV7-9; CDR3 DNA: TGTGCCAGCGGCGGGACAGGGAACTATGGCTACACCTTC; CDR3 protein: CASGGTGNYGYTF
clone size: NA; D gene: TRBD1; J gene: TRBJ2-3; V gene: TRBV19; CDR3 DNA: TGTGCCAGTAGAGCCGGGACAGGGACGACAGATACGCAGTATTTT; CDR3 protein: CASRAGTGTTDTQYF
clone size: NA; D gene: NA; J gene: TRBJ1-1; V gene: TRBV7-2; CDR3 DNA: TGTGCCAGCAGCCTACAGGGACGGAACACTGAAGCTTTCTTT; CDR3 protein: CASSLQGRNTEAFF
clone size: NA; D gene: NA; J gene: TRBJ1-3; V gene: TRBV6-5; CDR3 DNA: TGTGCCAGCAGACCTCGCCGGTCTGGAAACACCATATATTTT; CDR3 protein: CASRPRRSGNTIYF
clone size: NA; D gene: NA; J gene: TRBJ2-2; V gene: TRBV21-1; CDR3 DNA: TGTGGAGACAGGGGGCGTCACGGGGAGCTGTTTTTT; CDR3 protein: CGDRGRHGELFF
clone size: few; D gene: NA; J gene: TRBJ1-1; V gene: TRBV9; CDR3 DNA: TGTGCCAGCTCCGAGGGCATGGAAACTGAAGCTTTCTTT; CDR3 protein: CASSEGMETEAFF
clone size: once; D gene: NA; J gene: TRBJ2-7; V gene: TRBV3-1/TRBV3-2; CDR3 DNA: TGTGCCAGCAGGGATACTGGGGACATCAACGCTCCCAACTTC; CDR3 protein: CASRDTGDINAPNF
clone size: once; D gene: TRBD1; J gene: TRBJ1-6; V gene: TRBV27; CDR3 DNA: TGTGCCAGCAGTAGCGGGACAGGGTATTCACCCCTCCACTTT; CDR3 protein: CASSSGTGYSPLHF
clone size: NA; D gene: TRBD1; J gene: TRBJ1-5; V gene: TRBV6-5; CDR3 DNA: TGTGCCAGCAGCGGGACAGGGGATCAGCCCCAGCATTTT; CDR3 protein: CASSGTGDQPQHF
clone size: NA; D gene: TRBD2; J gene: TRBJ2-5; V gene: TRBV2; CDR3 DNA: TGTGCCGGGAACATAGCGGGGGGGCCCCAAGAGACCCAGTACTTC; CDR3 protein: CAGNIAGGPQETQYF
clone size: NA; D gene: TRBD1; J gene: TRBJ2-7; V gene: TRBV7-8; CDR3 DNA: TGTGCCAGCAGCCGGGACAGGGACTTCAACGAGCAGTACTTC; CDR3 protein: CASSRDRDFNEQYF
clone size: NA; D gene: NA; J gene: TRBJ2-5; V gene: TRBV11-3; CDR3 DNA: TGTGCCAGCAGCTTAGGACTCCGCGCGGCCCAGTACTTC; CDR3 protein: CASSLGLRAAQYF
clone size: NA; D gene: TRBD1; J gene: TRBJ2-2; V gene: TRBV6-4; CDR3 DNA: TGTGCCAGCAGTGTCGACAGGGGTACCGGGGAGCTGTTTTTT; CDR3 protein: CASSVDRGTGELFF
clone size: NA; D gene: TRBD1; J gene: TRBJ1-6; V gene: TRBV5-1; CDR3 DNA: TGCGCCAGCAGCGGGCCCGGACAGGCGATGAATTCACCCCTCCACTTT; CDR3 protein: CASSGPGQAMNSPLHF
clone size: NA; D gene: TRBD1; J gene: TRBJ2-5; V gene: TRBV20-1; CDR3 DNA: TGCAGTCTGGACAGGGGGGAGACCCAGTACTTC; CDR3 protein: CSLDRGETQYF
clone size: NA; D gene: NA; J gene: TRBJ1-5; V gene: TRBV19; CDR3 DNA: TGTGCCAGTAGTTTCCTTGGCGCGGGAGATCAGCCCCAGCATTTT; CDR3 protein: CASSFLGAGDQPQHF
clone size: NA; D gene: NA; J gene: TRBJ2-3; V gene: TRBV4-1; CDR3 DNA: TGCGCCAGCAGCCAAGACATGGGGGGGGCTTCAGATACGCAGTATTTT; CDR3 protein: CASSQDMGGASDTQYF
clone size: NA; D gene: NA; J gene: TRBJ2-3; V gene: TRBV2; CDR3 DNA: TGTGCCAGCAGGGGCCCGTCAGGGCGTACGCAGTATTTT; CDR3 protein: CASRGPSGRTQYF
clone size: NA; D gene: TRBD2; J gene: TRBJ2-3; V gene: TRBV28; CDR3 DNA: TGTGCCAGCATCCCGACTAGCGGGGCGACAGATACGCAGTATTTT; CDR3 protein: CASIPTSGATDTQYF
clone size: NA; D gene: NA; J gene: TRBJ2-7; V gene: TRBV28; CDR3 DNA: TGTGCCAGCAGCTTGGCCTCTTATGAGCAGTACTTC; CDR3 protein: CASSLASYEQYF
clone size: NA; D gene: NA; J gene: TRBJ1-3; V gene: TRBV7-9; CDR3 DNA: TGTGCCAGCAGCTTAAACATTATACTAAGCTCTGGAAACACCATATATTTT; CDR3 protein: CASSLNIILSSGNTIYF
clone size: NA; D gene: NA; J gene: TRBJ1-6; V gene: TRBV7-2; CDR3 DNA: TGTGCCAGCAGCATAAGGGTATCAGGGGATAATTCACCCCTCCACTTT; CDR3 protein: CASSIRVSGDNSPLHF
clone size: NA; D gene: NA; J gene: TRBJ2-7; V gene: TRBV6-5; CDR3 DNA: TGTGCCAGCAGCCGACAGAGCTCCTACGAGCAGTACTTC; CDR3 protein: CASSRQSSYEQYF
clone size: NA; D gene: TRBD2; J gene: TRBJ2-3; V gene: TRBV7-2; CDR3 DNA: TGTGCCAGCAGCTTAATGGCTAGCGGGAGAGATACGCAGTATTTT; CDR3 protein: CASSLMASGRDTQYF
clone size: NA; D gene: NA; J gene: TRBJ1-1; V gene: TRBV28; CDR3 DNA: TGTGCCAGCAGTTTAAGGAGGGTTAGTTTCGGTGAAGCTTTCTTT; CDR3 protein: CASSLRRVSFGEAFF
clone size: NA; D gene: TRBD2; J gene: TRBJ2-3; V gene: TRBV7-3; CDR3 DNA: TGTGCCAGCAGCTTGACTAGCGGAGATACGCAGTATTTT; CDR3 protein: CASSLTSGDTQYF
clone size: NA; D gene: TRBD1; J gene: TRBJ2-7; V gene: TRBV6-6; CDR3 DNA: TGTGCCAGCAGTGCCACTGGACAGGATAACTCCTACGAGCAGTACTTC; CDR3 protein: CASSATGQDNSYEQYF